These 19 T cell receptor beta chains were all obtained from the same sample, sequenced in a study of blood T cell repertoires in COVID-19. Sequencing used immunoSEQ multiplex PCR; TCRdb keeps in-frame clones, though not all of them. The data contain about 150,000 clones, around 81% of them seen just once; the ten biggest clones take up 6.2%. Sequences were obtained from PBMCs or T cells enriched from blood (not recorded which). The receptors derive from a woman in her forties who had recovered from COVID-19.

V gene TRBV9 combines with J gene TRBJ1-2; D unresolved. Germline V lookup: CDR1 SGDLS, CDR2 YYNGEE. V lost 0 bases to trimming and J lost 3 bases, with 12 bases between them. This CDR3 has 15 residues. The CDR3 protein is CASSVAEGAHYGYTF. The DNA for the CDR3 is TGTGCCAGCAGCGTAGCGGAGGGCGCCCACTATGGCTACACCTTC.

This sequence joins TRBV10-1 and TRBJ2-7; D remains unclear. Trimming removed 8 bases from V and 7 bases from J, with 3 bases in between. This CDR3 comprises 8 residues. Germline CDR1 is WNHNN and CDR2 is SYGVQD (reference sequence). The CDR3 nucleotides read TGCGCCAGCGCGGAGCAGTACTTC. It yields the protein CASAEQYF.

The chain carries TRBV15 and TRBJ2-1; TRBD2 agrees at 7 bases. Germline CDR1 LNHNV, CDR2 YYDKDF (reference sequence). The CDR3 has 14 amino acids. Trimming removed 5 bases from V and 2 bases from J; junction bases left unmatched: 3. The CDR3 protein is CATSVGGTYNEQFF. As DNA, the CDR3 is TGTGCCACCAGCGTCGGGGGGACCTACAATGAGCAGTTCTTC.

The rearrangement links TRBV29-1 to TRBJ1-1, with a weak D call TRBD1 (6 bases). Germline V lookup: CDR1 SQVTM, CDR2 ANQGSEA. With 3 bases removed from V and 10 bases from J, the gap between germline ends came to 15 bases. The CDR3 is 12 amino acids. The CDR3 DNA reads as TGCAGCGTTGATACAGGGTGGGGTGGAGCTTTCTTT. It specifies CSVDTGWGGAFF.

The chain couples TRBV30 to TRBJ1-6; D unclear. This CDR3 has 12 residues. Looked up from germline, CDR1 is GTSNPN and CDR2 is SVGIG (reference sequence). The V end lost 1 base, the J end lost 7 bases, and 5 bases lay between the germline ends. CDR3 sequence reads: CAWSELNSPLHF. CDR3 DNA sequence: TGTGCCTGGAGTGAGCTCAATTCACCCCTCCACTTT.

As regards this clone: Germline and junction disagree at one end, which may indicate a read error. This chain uses TRBV19 with TRBJ2-2; a weak D match, TRBD1 (6 bases). The CDR3 has 14 residues. Germline CDR1 is LNHDA and CDR2 is SQIVND (reference sequence). The CDR3, as DNA: TGTGCCTGTAGACCGACAGGGAACACCGGGGAGCTGTTTTTT. Translation gives CACRPTGNTGELFF.

The chain employs TRBV6-5 and TRBJ1-6, with D perhaps matching TRBD1 (6 bases). The CDR3 loop spans 15 amino acids. V gave up 2 bases and J gave up 6 bases, with 11 bases separating them. Germline V lookup: CDR1 MNHEY, CDR2 SVGAGI. CDR3 loop: CASSYAGAGNSPLHF. CDR3 coding DNA: TGTGCCAGCAGTTACGCAGGGGCTGGTAATTCACCCCTCCACTTT.

V usage is TRBV9 and J usage is TRBJ1-6; the D is unclear. Germline V lookup: CDR1 SGDLS, CDR2 YYNGEE. V lost 3 bases to trimming and J lost 0 bases, with 7 bases between them. The CDR3 has 15 amino acids. CDR3 sequence reads: CASSASSSYNSPLHF. The CDR3 bases are TGTGCCAGCAGCGCATCTAGCTCCTATAATTCACCCCTCCACTTT.

The chain employs TRBV2 and TRBJ1-2; 7 nucleotides agree with TRBD1. This CDR3 comprises 14 residues. Trimming took 6 bases from V and 7 from J; bases not matched to a gene: 11. The V gene's germline CDR1 is SNHLY and CDR2 FYNNEI. The CDR3 sequence is CASRGDSSVGGYTF. DNA of the CDR3: TGTGCCAGCAGGGGGGACAGCTCCGTGGGTGGCTACACCTTC.

The chain employs TRBV27 and TRBJ1-1; no definite D call. CDR1 and CDR2 from the germline V gene are MNHEY and SMNVEV (reference sequence). This CDR3 region has 13 residues. The germline V and J ends were trimmed by 2 bases and 1 base, with 5 bases remaining between them. The CDR3 protein is CASSLTKNTEAFF. CDR3 bases: TGTGCCAGCAGTTTAACTAAGAACACTGAAGCTTTCTTT.

The chain is built from TRBV19 and TRBJ2-3; 13 bases map to TRBD2. The CDR3 length is 16 residues. Germline CDR1 is LNHDA and CDR2 is SQIVND (reference sequence). V dropped 5 bases and J dropped 4; count of bases not matched to a gene: 6. CDR3 region: CASSFGTSGAPDTQYF. The CDR3 DNA is TGTGCCAGTAGTTTCGGGACTAGCGGGGCCCCAGATACGCAGTATTTT.

CDR3 protein: CASSSGWGGINNSPLHF. Here the CDR3 DNA reads TGTGCCAGCAGCTCCGGCTGGGGGGGGATCAATAATTCACCCCTCCACTTT. The chain couples TRBV11-2 to TRBJ1-6, with D possibly TRBD1 on 5 matching bases. The V end lost 4 bases, the J end lost 5 bases, and 18 bases lay between the germline ends. The germline gives CDR1 SGHAT, CDR2 FQNNGV. There are 17 residues in the CDR3. The full variable domain, in which reference TRBV11-2 and TRBJ1-6 provide the parts outside the CDR3, is EAGVAQSPRYKIIEKRQSVAFWCNPISGHATLYWYQQILGQGPKLLIQFQNNGVVDDSQLPKDRFSAERLKGVDSTLKIQPAKLEDSAVYLCASSSGWGGINNSPLHFGNGTRLTVT.

The chain is built from TRBV7-8 and TRBJ1-1; 7 nucleotides align to TRBD1. The CDR3 has 16 amino acids. With 5 bases clipped from V and 5 bases from J, the junction kept 14 bases outside the gene matches. In germline, CDR1 is SGHVS, CDR2 FQNEAQ. The CDR3 region has the DNA TGTGCCAGCAGCCAACAACCGGGACAGTTATCTACTGAAGCTTTCTTT. Protein: CASSQQPGQLSTEAFF.

The chain joins TRBV29-1 to TRBJ1-2; 8 nucleotides line up with TRBD1. V lost 0 bases, J lost 3 bases, and 9 bases stayed unmatched. The CDR3 runs to 16 residues. From germline, CDR1 is SQVTM and CDR2 ANQGSEA. The CDR3 DNA reads as TGCAGCGTTGAAGATTCGAGACAGGGGTCCCACTATGGCTACACCTTC. Translating gives CSVEDSRQGSHYGYTF.

This clone occurred once. The V gene is TRBV19, the J gene TRBJ2-1; tentative D call: TRBD1 (6 bases). The CDR3 covers 12 residues. The V gene's germline CDR1 is LNHDA and CDR2 SQIVND (reference sequence). Trimming removed 4 bases at V and 12 bases at J, with 13 bases between. This CDR3 reads CASSKLQGPQFF. The CDR3 DNA is TGTGCCAGTAGTAAGTTGCAGGGGCCGCAGTTCTTC.

This sequence joins TRBV2 and TRBJ2-5; 15 bases agree with TRBD2. V was clipped by 10 bases and J by 1 base; unmatched bases: 7. Germline V gives CDR1 SNHLY, CDR2 FYNNEI. The CDR3 has 16 amino acids. This CDR3 reads CANHRTSGRAQETQYF. CDR3 bases: TGTGCCAACCACCGGACTAGCGGGAGGGCCCAAGAGACCCAGTACTTC.

The chain carries TRBV6-5 and TRBJ2-5, with D unresolved. Looked up from germline, CDR1 is MNHEY and CDR2 is SVGAGI. CDR3 length: 14 amino acids. Trimming cost V 0 bases and J 1 base, with 6 bases left between them. This chain's CDR3 is CASSYSYIQETQYF. The CDR3 DNA reads as TGTGCCAGCAGTTACTCGTACATCCAAGAGACCCAGTACTTC.

This chain uses TRBV9 with TRBJ1-2; the D gene is possibly TRBD1 (6 bases). CDR3 length: 15 amino acids. V lost 7 bases to trimming and J lost 0 bases, with 16 bases between them. Germline CDR1 is SGDLS and CDR2 is YYNGEE. The CDR3 here is CASVRDINSNYGYTF. The DNA for the CDR3 is TGTGCCAGCGTCCGGGACATAAATTCTAACTATGGCTACACCTTC.

The chain links TRBV13 to TRBJ2-7; possible D gene TRBD1, 6 bases. Germline loops: CDR1 PRHDT, CDR2 FYEKMQ (reference sequence). The CDR3 runs to 14 residues. Trimming took off 5 bases at V and 3 bases at J, with 14 bases between the two ends. DNA for the CDR3: TGTGCCAGCAGCCTCCGGGACAATAACTACGAGCAGTACTTC. Its translation: CASSLRDNNYEQYF.